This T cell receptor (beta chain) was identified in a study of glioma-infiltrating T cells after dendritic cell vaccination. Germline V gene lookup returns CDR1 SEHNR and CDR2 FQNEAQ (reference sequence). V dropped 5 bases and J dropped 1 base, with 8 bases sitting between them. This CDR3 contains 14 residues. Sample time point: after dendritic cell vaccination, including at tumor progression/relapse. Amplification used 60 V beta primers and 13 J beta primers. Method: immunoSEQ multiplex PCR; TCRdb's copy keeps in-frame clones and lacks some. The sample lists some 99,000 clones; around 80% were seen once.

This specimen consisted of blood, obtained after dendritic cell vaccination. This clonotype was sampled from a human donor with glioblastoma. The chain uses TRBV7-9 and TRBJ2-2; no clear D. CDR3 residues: CASSESGNTGELFF. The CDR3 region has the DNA TGTGCCAGCAGCGAATCGGGGAACACCGGGGAGCTGTTTTTT. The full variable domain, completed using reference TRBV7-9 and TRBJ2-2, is DTGVSQNPRHKITKRGQNVTFRCDPISEHNRLYWYRQTLGQGPEFLTYFQNEAQLEKSRLLSDRFSAERPKGSFSTLEIQRTEQGDSAMYLCASSESGNTGELFFGEGSRLTVL.